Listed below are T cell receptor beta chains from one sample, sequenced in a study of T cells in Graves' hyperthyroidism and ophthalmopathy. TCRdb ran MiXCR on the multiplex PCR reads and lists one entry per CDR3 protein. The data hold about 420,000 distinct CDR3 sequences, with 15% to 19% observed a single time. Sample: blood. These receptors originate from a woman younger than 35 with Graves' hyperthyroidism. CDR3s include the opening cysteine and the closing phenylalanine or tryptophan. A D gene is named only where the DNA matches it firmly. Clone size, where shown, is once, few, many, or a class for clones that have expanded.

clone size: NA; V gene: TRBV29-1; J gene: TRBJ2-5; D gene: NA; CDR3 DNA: TGCAGCGTTGAACTCTTCCGGGGTCGTGAGACCCAGTACTTC; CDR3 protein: CSVELFRGRETQYF
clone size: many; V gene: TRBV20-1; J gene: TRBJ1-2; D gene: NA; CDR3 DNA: TGCAGTGCTGTGACTGAGAGATATGGCTACACCTTC; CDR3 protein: CSAVTERYGYTF
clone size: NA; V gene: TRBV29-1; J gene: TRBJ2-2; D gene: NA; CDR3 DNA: TGCAGCGTCTCCCAGGGCCCCGGGGAGCTGTTTTTT; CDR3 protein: CSVSQGPGELFF
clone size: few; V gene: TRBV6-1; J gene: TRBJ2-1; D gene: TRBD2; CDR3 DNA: TGTGCCAGCAGTGGGACTAGCGGGAGACGATTTGAGCAGTTCTTC; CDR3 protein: CASSGTSGRRFEQFF
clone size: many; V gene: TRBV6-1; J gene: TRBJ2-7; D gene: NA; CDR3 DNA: TGTGCCTCTAGAGACAGTGGTCCCTACGAGCAGTACTTC; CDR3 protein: CASRDSGPYEQYF
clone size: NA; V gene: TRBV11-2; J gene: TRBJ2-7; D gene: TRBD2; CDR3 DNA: TGTGCCAGCCTTCGTCCACTAGCGGCCTACGAGCAGTACTTC; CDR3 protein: CASLRPLAAYEQYF
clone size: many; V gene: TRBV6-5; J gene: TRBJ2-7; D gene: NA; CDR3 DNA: TGTGCCAGCAGTTACCAGGGCTTCTCCTACGAGCAGTACTTC; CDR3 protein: CASSYQGFSYEQYF
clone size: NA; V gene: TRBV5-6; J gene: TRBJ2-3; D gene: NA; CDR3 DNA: TGTGCCAGCAGCATTGGGACAGATACGCAGTATTTT; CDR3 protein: CASSIGTDTQYF
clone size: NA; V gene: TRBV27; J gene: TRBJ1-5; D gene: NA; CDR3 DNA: TGTGCCAGTCGGACAGCATCCACGTATAGCAATCAGCCCCAGCATTTT; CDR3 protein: CASRTASTYSNQPQHF
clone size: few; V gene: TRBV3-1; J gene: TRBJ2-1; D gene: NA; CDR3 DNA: TGTGCCAGCAGCCAAGAGAGAGGGAGCTCCTACAATGAGCAGTTCTTC; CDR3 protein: CASSQERGSSYNEQFF
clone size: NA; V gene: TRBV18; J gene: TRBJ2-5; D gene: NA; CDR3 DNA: TGTGCCAGCTCACGTGGCCTAGCGAAACAAGAGACCCAGTACTTC; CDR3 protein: CASSRGLAKQETQYF
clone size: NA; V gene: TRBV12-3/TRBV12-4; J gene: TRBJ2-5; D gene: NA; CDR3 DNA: TGTGCCAGCAGGAAACTACCGCAAGAGACCCAGTACTTC; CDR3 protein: CASRKLPQETQYF
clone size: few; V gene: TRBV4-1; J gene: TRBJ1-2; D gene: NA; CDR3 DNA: TGCGCCAGCAGCCAAGATCTTCCCGGGAACTATGGCTACACCTTC; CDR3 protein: CASSQDLPGNYGYTF
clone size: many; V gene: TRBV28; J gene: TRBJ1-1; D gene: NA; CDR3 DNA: TGTGCCAGCAGTTTGATGATGATGAACACTGAAGCTTTCTTT; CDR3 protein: CASSLMMMNTEAFF
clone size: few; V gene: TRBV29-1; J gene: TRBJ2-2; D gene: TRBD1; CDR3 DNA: TGCAGCGCTAGACAGGGGGCAGACACCGGGGAGCTGTTTTTT; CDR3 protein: CSARQGADTGELFF
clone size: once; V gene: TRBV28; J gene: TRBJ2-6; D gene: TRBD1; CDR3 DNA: TGTGCCAGCAGTTTAGGGGGACAGGGAGACTCCGGGGCCAACGTCCTGACTTTC; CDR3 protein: CASSLGGQGDSGANVLTF
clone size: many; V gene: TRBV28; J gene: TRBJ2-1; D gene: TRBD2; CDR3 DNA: TGTGCCAGCAGTTTGGGACTAGCGGGAACCGCCTACAATGAGCAGTTCTTC; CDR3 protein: CASSLGLAGTAYNEQFF
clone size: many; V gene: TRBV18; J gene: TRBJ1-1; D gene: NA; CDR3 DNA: TGTGCCAGCTCACCATGGGTCACTGAAGCTTTCTTT; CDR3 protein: CASSPWVTEAFF
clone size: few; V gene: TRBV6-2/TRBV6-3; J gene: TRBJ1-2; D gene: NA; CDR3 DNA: TGTGCCAGCAGTGACAGAAGTTCCAACCCTTATGGCTACACCTTC; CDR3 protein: CASSDRSSNPYGYTF
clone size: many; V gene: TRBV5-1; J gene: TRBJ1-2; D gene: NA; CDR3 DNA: TGCGCCAGCAGCTTGGAAGGACAGAACTATGGCTACACCTTC; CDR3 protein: CASSLEGQNYGYTF
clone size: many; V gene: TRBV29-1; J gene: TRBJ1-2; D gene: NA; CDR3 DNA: TGCAGCGTTGACACAATAAGTGATGACTATGGCTACACCTTC; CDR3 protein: CSVDTISDDYGYTF
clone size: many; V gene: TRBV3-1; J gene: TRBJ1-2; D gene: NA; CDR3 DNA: TGTGCCAGCAGCCAACGCAGAAATAACTATGGCTACACCTTC; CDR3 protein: CASSQRRNNYGYTF
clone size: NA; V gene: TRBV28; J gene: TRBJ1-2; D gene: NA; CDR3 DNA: TGTGCCAGCAGTCCGCGGCGGGATCGTCCCTTTGGAAACTATGGCTACACCTTC; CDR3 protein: CASSPRRDRPFGNYGYTF
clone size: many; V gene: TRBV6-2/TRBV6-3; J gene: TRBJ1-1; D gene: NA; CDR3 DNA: TGTGCCAGCAGTTACTTGGCTGAGAACACTGAAGCTTTCTTT; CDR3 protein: CASSYLAENTEAFF
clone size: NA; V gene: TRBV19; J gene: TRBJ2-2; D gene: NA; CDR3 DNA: TGTGCCGGTAGTGTCCGTGACCACACCGGGGAGCTGTTTTTT; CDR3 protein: CAGSVRDHTGELFF
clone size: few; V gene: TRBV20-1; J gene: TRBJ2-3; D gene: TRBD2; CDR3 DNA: TGCAGTGCTAGACTACTAGCGGGGGTCACAGATACGCAGTATTTT; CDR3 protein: CSARLLAGVTDTQYF
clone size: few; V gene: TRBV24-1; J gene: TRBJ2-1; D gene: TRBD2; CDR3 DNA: TGTGCCACCAGTGACTTTCGACCGGGACTACGCGCGAATGAGCAGTTCTTC; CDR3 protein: CATSDFRPGLRANEQFF